One sample yielded the 14 T cell receptor beta chains listed below, sequenced in a study of blood T cell repertoires in COVID-19. Libraries were prepared by immunoSEQ multiplex PCR; TCRdb keeps only in-frame clonotypes and omits some of them. This table has about 250,000 clones, around 85% appearing once. The sequenced sample was peripheral blood. These receptors were obtained from a woman of 80 years or more with acute or convalescent COVID-19.

V gene TRBV2 combines with J gene TRBJ1-2; D call uncertain. From germline, CDR1 is SNHLY and CDR2 FYNNEI. The CDR3 runs 13 residues. Trimming took off 7 bases at V and 4 bases at J, with 13 bases between the two ends. In nucleotides, the CDR3 is TGTGCCAGCACGGAGGTAGCGGGCTATGGCTACACCTTC. Translated, it gives CASTEVAGYGYTF.

The rearrangement joins TRBV10-3 to TRBJ2-2, with TRBD2 matching 10 bases. CDR1 ENHRY and CDR2 SYGVKD come from the germline V gene. V trimming: 3 bases; J trimming: 6 bases; junction bases outside the gene matches: 4. The CDR3 runs 15 residues. The CDR3 DNA reads as TGTGCCATCAGTGATCTCAGCGGGGGGGCCGGGGAGCTGTTTTTT. Its translation is CAISDLSGGAGELFF.

The rearrangement links TRBV7-8 to TRBJ2-2; 14 positions match TRBD2. This CDR3 has 17 amino acids. Trimming at V came to 4 bases and at J to 4 bases, leaving 5 bases not matched to a gene. Germline V gene sequence: CDR1 SGHVS, CDR2 FQNEAQ. CDR3 region: CASSSRGLAGATGELFF. As DNA, the CDR3 is TGTGCCAGCAGCTCACGGGGACTAGCGGGGGCCACCGGGGAGCTGTTTTTT.

The genes are TRBV30 and TRBJ1-3; D is ambiguous. The CDR3 is 12 amino acids. Germline V gives CDR1 GTSNPN, CDR2 SVGIG (reference sequence). Trimming left V 4 bases short and J 2 bases short, with 6 bases between. The CDR3 spells CAWKRAGNTIYF. As DNA, the CDR3 is TGTGCCTGGAAGCGGGCTGGAAACACCATATATTTT.

The genes are TRBV20-1 and TRBJ2-7; 8 nucleotides align to TRBD2. The trim removed 6 bases at V and 7 bases at J, leaving 5 bases unmatched. The CDR3 covers 11 residues. Germline V gene sequence: CDR1 DFQATT, CDR2 SNEGSKA (reference sequence). CDR3 loop: CSALRGGEQYF. CDR3 sequence (DNA): TGCAGTGCCCTTCGGGGGGGAGAGCAGTACTTC.

The chain is built from TRBV5-1 and TRBJ2-7; TRBD1 aligns across 9 bases. Per the germline V gene, CDR1 is SGHRS and CDR2 is YFSETQ. V dropped 5 bases and J dropped 9; count of bases not matched to a gene: 15. This CDR3 region has 15 residues. CDR3 coding DNA: TGCGCCAGCAGTGATCCGACACAGGGGGCATCGCCGCAGTACTTC. It yields the protein CASSDPTQGASPQYF. Based on the CDR3 plus reference TRBV5-1 and TRBJ2-7, the full variable domain is KAGVTQTPRYLIKTRGQQVTLSCSPISGHRSVSWYQQTPGQGLQFLFEYFSETQRNKGNFPGRFSGRQFSNSRSEMNVSTLELGDSALYLCASSDPTQGASPQYFGPGTRLTVT.

The chain employs TRBV7-6 and TRBJ1-1; tentatively, D is TRBD1 (5 bases). Trimming left V 5 bases short and J 1 base short, with 17 bases between. Germline lookup yields CDR1 SGHVS and CDR2 FNYEAQ. The CDR3 covers 16 residues. CDR3 residues: CASSAHAGRENTEAFF. CDR3 coding DNA: TGTGCCAGCAGCGCTCATGCTGGCAGGGAGAACACTGAAGCTTTCTTT.

This chain links TRBV5-1 with TRBJ2-1; D not certain. V was cut by 0 bases and J by 4 bases, with 8 bases left in between. The CDR3 is made up of 14 amino acids. CDR1 and CDR2 (germline): SGHRS, YFSETQ. The CDR3 sequence: CASSLDYLYNEQFF. The DNA for the CDR3 is TGCGCCAGCAGCTTGGACTATCTATACAATGAGCAGTTCTTC. The full variable domain, completed using reference TRBV5-1 and TRBJ2-1, is KAGVTQTPRYLIKTRGQQVTLSCSPISGHRSVSWYQQTPGQGLQFLFEYFSETQRNKGNFPGRFSGRQFSNSRSEMNVSTLELGDSALYLCASSLDYLYNEQFFGPGTRLTVL.

This chain joins TRBV9 and TRBJ2-7; 8 nucleotides agree with TRBD2. The V and J ends lost 5 bases and 0 bases, in that order; junction bases with no gene match: 10. The CDR3 is made up of 16 amino acids. From germline, CDR1 is SGDLS and CDR2 YYNGEE. The CDR3 sequence is CASSPSPSGSSYEQYF. The DNA for the CDR3 is TGTGCCAGCAGTCCTAGTCCCAGCGGGAGCTCCTACGAGCAGTACTTC. Variable domain in full (rest from reference TRBV9 and TRBJ2-7): DSGVTQTPKHLITATGQRVTLRCSPRSGDLSVYWYQQSLDQGLQFLIQYYNGEERAKGNILERFSAQQFPDLHSELNLSSLELGDSALYFCASSPSPSGSSYEQYFGPGTRLTVT.

The rearrangement joins TRBV15 to TRBJ1-2; TRBD1 is a possible D gene (6 bases). This CDR3 is 16 amino acids long. V lost 3 bases and J lost 8, with 22 bases in between. Germline V gene data show CDR1 as LNHNV and CDR2 as YYDKDF (reference sequence). CDR3 sequence: CATSSLGGNAIAGYTF. The CDR3 bases are TGTGCCACCAGCAGCCTAGGGGGAAACGCGATAGCCGGCTACACCTTC.

This clone came up once. The gene calls are TRBV7-2 and TRBJ2-5, with TRBD2 matching over 13 bases. This CDR3 is 16 amino acids long. The V gene's germline CDR1 is SGHTA and CDR2 FQGNSA. The V and J ends lost 5 bases and 5 bases, in that order; junction bases with no gene match: 8. The CDR3 protein is CASSPLLAGGVETQYF. The DNA of the CDR3 is TGTGCCAGCAGCCCGTTACTAGCGGGGGGGGTTGAGACCCAGTACTTC. Variable domain in full (rest from reference TRBV7-2 and TRBJ2-5): GAGVSQSPSNKVTEKGKDVELRCDPISGHTALYWYRQSLGQGLEFLIYFQGNSAPDKSGLPSDRFSAERTGGSVSTLTIQRTQQEDSAVYLCASSPLLAGGVETQYFGPGTRLLVL.

This clone was observed a handful of times. CDR3 sequence: CASSLGEGIWHF. CDR3 DNA sequence: TGTGCCAGCAGCTTAGGGGAGGGCATTTGGCATTTT. The V gene is TRBV7-9, the J gene TRBJ1-5, with no clear D. Trimming shortened V by 1 base and J by 15 bases, and 13 bases separated the two germline ends. Germline CDR1 and CDR2: SEHNR and FQNEAQ (reference sequence). This CDR3 has 12 amino acids.

This chain joins TRBV20-1 and TRBJ1-4; no clear D gene. CDR3 length equals 14 residues. The germline V and J ends were trimmed by 3 bases and 0 bases, with 8 bases remaining between them. From germline, CDR1 is DFQATT and CDR2 SNEGSKA (reference sequence). The CDR3 is CSASRGATNEKLFF. The DNA for the CDR3 is TGCAGTGCTAGTCGGGGTGCAACTAATGAAAAACTGTTTTTT.

This clone was found a few times. The gene calls are TRBV7-9 and TRBJ2-6; 7 bases line up with TRBD2. Per the germline V gene, CDR1 is SEHNR and CDR2 is FQNEAQ (reference sequence). V was pared by 0 bases and J by 2 bases, with 1 base of the junction left unmatched. The CDR3 is 16 amino acids. This CDR3 reads CASSLARGTGANVLTF. Written as DNA, the CDR3 is TGTGCCAGCAGCTTAGCGCGGGGGACTGGGGCCAACGTCCTGACTTTC.